This entry is about one T cell receptor (beta chain). Its cognate antigen has yet to be identified. Qualities for individual bases were not recorded, and no much larger clone is one base off. The sample was run on an Illumina MiSeq. Genomic DNA from sorted T cell subsets was used as template for TCRbeta CDR3 amplification. Multiplex PCR with 30 forward and 13 reverse primers amplified the TCRbeta CDR3 region. AMPure XP beads were used to purify the PCR products, after which a second approximately 26-cycle PCR added indices and adaptors. Before sequencing, the QIAquick Gel Extraction Kit was used to gel-purify the libraries. Regarding the original processing steps: FLASH was used to merge paired-end reads, and IgBLAST was used to align the merged reads to IMGT V, D and J germline references. Reads with less than 70% alignment identity to germline references were removed, leaving 11,114,426 reads across the study. Following IMGT definitions, CDR3 boundaries, reading frame and productivity were assigned. Highly-expanded clones were defined as clones making up 1% or more of reads, and normalized Shannon entropy was used to measure diversity. Unpaired two-tailed t-tests were used to test for differences in Shannon entropy between groups. TCRdb reran the public reads through fastp at Q25 and MiXCR, keeping productive beta chains. Rows are combined by CDR3 protein, so each entry shows the most common genes and DNA. These V and J calls are TCRdb output, not the study's own analysis. The sample contains 250,000 or so distinct CDR3 sequences, around 47% of them found a single time. The ten largest clones represent roughly 15% of the sample.

These data come from a study of type 1 and type 2 diabetes patients listed by TCRdb under 2016. Concerning the study at large: Fewer than 10 type 1 diabetes patients, a few type 2 diabetes patients and six or seven nondiabetic controls, all recruited in China, made up the cohort. Altogether, approximately 19 million paired-end reads were produced across the whole study. TCRbeta repertoires were profiled by high-throughput sequencing in the study to compare type 1 diabetes, type 2 diabetes and nondiabetic individuals. TCRbeta libraries were sequenced paired-end on Illumina HiSeq 2000 or MiSeq instruments. Type 2 diabetes patients were used as a disease comparison group for the type 1 diabetes patients. Similar V gene usage was observed when approximately 20-cycle and approximately 26-cycle amplification were compared, suggesting similar primer efficiencies and random PCR bias. Across the study, CD4+ and CD8+ T cells were positively selected from PBMCs by means of CD4 or CD8 MicroBeads on MACS columns. Beyond this particular receptor, the publication reports: V and J gene usage patterns of type 2 diabetes and control samples were highly correlated, averaging about 0.97 between samples. Only a few highly-expanded CD4+ clones (median one) were found in type 2 diabetes patients, and these clones made up a median about 3.9% of reads. In both CD4+ and CD8+ T cells, type 2 diabetes repertoires were highly diverse and significantly more diverse than type 1 diabetes repertoires. Only a limited number of T2D and control samples were sequenced, so some T1D-only HECs might also appear in more T2D or control samples. The study groups were not matched for age and gender, which could bias interpretation.

All diabetic patients met standard classification criteria for type 1 or type 2 diabetes, with glucose and C-peptide assessed by WHO-recommended methods. Donors were excluded if they had other autoimmune diseases or infections within the previous four weeks. A ten-milliliter sample of peripheral blood was drawn from every participant. LymphoPrep density separation was used to isolate PBMCs. The V end loses 0 bases and the J end loses 3 bases, and a stretch of 14 bases separates them. The CDR3 goes from the cysteine to the phenylalanine over 16 residues. Solely the CDR3 DNA is kept, with 48 bases framed from the first base. The germline V gene specifies MNHEY as CDR1 and SVGAGI as CDR2.

This clonotype was sampled from a man between 18 and 29 years old with type 2 diabetes. The sequenced material came from peripheral blood mononuclear cells (PBMCs). This sequence uses TRBV6-5 and TRBJ1-2; the D gene cannot be resolved reliably. The CDR3 protein: CASSYSSVSGDYGYTF. At the DNA level, the sequence is TGTGCCAGCAGTTACTCTAGTGTTTCGGGTGACTATGGCTACACCTTC.